Here is one T cell receptor beta chain with its context. This sample stems from a study of cytomegalovirus exposure and HLA in healthy donors. PCR employed 60 Vbeta and 13 Jbeta primers. The repertoire was sequenced with immunoSEQ multiplex PCR; TCRdb's copy has only in-frame clones and lacks some. This sample yields some 110,000 clones, of which about 80% are seen a single time; 2% to 2.5% belongs to the top ten. CDR3 length equals 13 residues. The V end lost 1 base, the J end lost 12 bases, and 13 bases lay between the germline ends. Germline-derived CDR1 and CDR2 are SGHDN and FVKESK. Sequenced input: PBMCs. The chain carries TRBV14 and TRBJ2-1, with D unresolved. This receptor was obtained from a man aged 25-40 years in good health and CMV-seronegative. Here the CDR3 DNA reads TGTGCCAGCAGCCAAGTCCCTGCTGAGAGGCAGTTCTTC. Its protein is CASSQVPAERQFF.